Following are 17 T cell receptor beta chains from one sample sequenced in a study of regulatory T cells in long-lasting Graves disease. Time point denoted: newly diagnosed GD, antithyroid drugs for less than 3 months. PBMCs were the source of the RNA used for TCR sequencing. With iRepertoire HTBI primers and Arm-PCR of CDR3 regions, TCR beta libraries were built. TCRdb analysed the multiplex PCR reads with MiXCR anew, one entry per CDR3 protein. Of more than 450,000 distinct CDR3 sequences in the sample, roughly 17% were seen once. These records were also assigned to another study, of T cells in Graves' hyperthyroidism and ophthalmopathy.

This specimen was peripheral blood mononuclear cells (PBMCs), taken at new diagnosis, from a patient treated with antithyroid drugs. These receptors were obtained from a middle-aged man with Graves disease.

The table lists this clonotype with many counts. The chain uses TRBV28 and TRBJ2-7; 7 bases agree with TRBD1. CDR1 and CDR2 from the germline V gene are MDHEN and SYDVKM. The CDR3 contains 15 residues. The junction had 10 bases not matched to a gene; V was cut back by 3 bases and J by 5 bases. CDR3 loop: CASSFSRDSAHEQYF. In DNA form, the CDR3 reads TGTGCCAGCAGTTTCAGCCGGGACAGTGCCCACGAGCAGTACTTC.

This clonotype was picked up many times. The chain is built from TRBV6-1 and TRBJ2-2; TRBD2 might be the D (5 bases). V lost 2 bases and J 2 bases, leaving 9 bases between the germline ends. This CDR3 region has 15 residues. In germline, CDR1 is MNHNS, CDR2 SASEGT. CDR3 sequence (DNA): TGTGCCAGCAGTGAAAAGCGGACCAACACCGGGGAGCTGTTTTTT. Its protein is CASSEKRTNTGELFF.

This clonotype came up once. The rearrangement uses TRBV10-3 and TRBJ2-1; a possible D gene is TRBD1 (5 bases). Germline V lookup: CDR1 ENHRY, CDR2 SYGVKD. Trimming removed 2 bases from V and 11 bases from J, with 7 bases in between. The CDR3 is 11 amino acids. The CDR3 bases are TGTGCCATCAGTGAGGACAGCCAGCAGTTCTTC. Its translation: CAISEDSQQFF.

The chain combines TRBV29-1 with TRBJ2-2; maybe TRBD1 (6 bases). The CDR3 sequence is 16 residues long. Germline V gene data show CDR1 as SQVTM and CDR2 as ANQGSEA. V was trimmed by 5 bases and J by 4 bases, leaving 20 bases between them. As DNA, the CDR3 is TGCAGCGTTTTCCTACAGGGCAGGGTGGGCACCGGGGAGCTGTTTTTT. This translates into CSVFLQGRVGTGELFF.

The table lists this clonotype with many counts. The chain joins TRBV20-1 to TRBJ2-1, with D perhaps assigned TRBD1 or TRBD2 (6 bases each). Looked up from germline, CDR1 is DFQATT and CDR2 is SNEGSKA (reference sequence). The CDR3 is 14 residues long. The V gene lost 3 bases and the J gene lost 9 bases, with 18 bases spanning the gap. CDR3 sequence (DNA): TGCAGTGCTAGGAGGGGGGAAGTTGGGGGTGAGCAGTTCTTC. Its translation is CSARRGEVGGEQFF.

This clonotype has a handful of counts. Sequence at one end of the junction differs from germline and may be a read error. J is TRBJ2-7 and V is TRBV6-5; TRBD1 matches 8 bases. This CDR3 region has 15 residues. Germline V CDR1 and CDR2: MNHEY, SVGAGI. The CDR3 reads CASIYRGASSYEQYF. DNA for the CDR3: TGTGCCAGCATTTACAGGGGGGCTAGCTCCTACGAGCAGTACTTC.

V gene TRBV6-1 combines with J gene TRBJ1-3; 9 bases fit TRBD1. J gave up 0 bases and V 11 bases, and 8 bases lay outside the gene matches. Germline CDR1 reads MNHNS; CDR2 reads SASEGT. The length of the CDR3 is 15 residues. CDR3 loop: CAGKLTGGSGNTIYF. The CDR3 nucleotides read TGTGCCGGCAAATTGACAGGGGGCTCTGGAAACACCATATATTTT.

The sample holds many counts of this clonotype. The DNA for the CDR3 is TGTGCCACCAGATTCTCCCCCGAATATACGCAGTATTTT. Encoded protein: CATRFSPEYTQYF. This sequence joins TRBV7-9 and TRBJ2-3, with D hard to call. Per the germline V gene, CDR1 is SEHNR and CDR2 is FQNEAQ (reference sequence). Trimming pared 10 bases from V and 7 bases from J, leaving 18 bases between. The CDR3 spans 13 residues.

This clonotype was recorded many times. The chain couples TRBV6-1 to TRBJ1-5, with 8 bases lining up with TRBD1. Germline lookup yields CDR1 MNHNS and CDR2 SASEGT. V lost 1 base to trimming and J lost 0 bases; unmatched junction nucleotides: 8. This CDR3 has 18 residues. The CDR3, as DNA: TGTGCCAGCAGTGAAGGCACAGGGGGGATCGGTAGCAATCAGCCCCAGCATTTT. This codes for CASSEGTGGIGSNQPQHF.

The chain has TRBV7-9 and TRBJ1-4; D gene uncertain. This CDR3 comprises 14 residues. Between the trimmed V and J ends, which lost 3 bases and 10 bases, there was a span of 15 bases. Per germline, CDR1 SEHNR and CDR2 FQNEAQ (reference sequence). In nucleotides, the CDR3 is TGTGCCAGCAGCTTTTGGCAGTCCGACGGAAAACTGTTTTTT. Translating it yields CASSFWQSDGKLFF.

The rearrangement joins TRBV28 to TRBJ2-5; no clear D. Trimming removed 5 bases from V and 1 base from J, with 14 bases in between. Germline V gene sequence: CDR1 MDHEN, CDR2 SYDVKM. The CDR3 is 15 amino acids. CDR3 coding DNA: TGTGCCAGCAGTCTAGGGATGGGGTGCCAAGAGACCCAGTACTTC. It translates to CASSLGMGCQETQYF.

This clonotype came up many times. The chain combines TRBV3-1 with TRBJ2-7; maybe TRBD1 (6 bases). This CDR3 region has 18 residues. Germline V CDR1 and CDR2: LGHDT, YNNKEL (reference sequence). V was trimmed by 2 bases and J by 4 bases, leaving 24 bases between them. CDR3 coding DNA: TGTGCCAGCAGCCAAAGACGCCTCCAGGGGAGTTCATATTACGAGCAGTACTTC. Its protein product is CASSQRRLQGSSYYEQYF.

This clonotype was found many times. The chain couples TRBV5-1 to TRBJ2-7; possible D gene TRBD1, 6 bases. The germline V and J ends were trimmed by 2 bases and 5 bases, with 11 bases remaining between them. Germline V CDR1 and CDR2: SGHRS, YFSETQ. The CDR3 extends over 13 amino acids. The CDR3 DNA follows: TGCGCCAGCAGCTTATCAGGGGTTGACGAGCAGTACTTC. Its translation: CASSLSGVDEQYF.

This rearrangement joins TRBV19 to TRBJ1-5; 7 bases fit TRBD1. CDR3 size: 15 residues. Per germline, CDR1 LNHDA and CDR2 SQIVND (reference sequence). V trimming: 6 bases; J trimming: 6 bases; junction bases outside the gene matches: 11. CDR3 sequence (DNA): TGTGCCAGTAGACTCTCAGGGGGAGGAGGTCAGCCCCAGCATTTT. Translating it yields CASRLSGGGGQPQHF.

The chain is built from TRBV6-2 or TRBV6-3 and TRBJ1-1; weak D call: TRBD1 (5 bases). Germline V CDR1 and CDR2: MNHEY, SVGEGT. The V end was cut by 8 bases, the J end by 1 base, with 5 bases between. The CDR3 covers 11 residues. CDR3 amino acids: CASGTNTEAFF. CDR3 coding DNA: TGTGCCAGCGGGACGAACACTGAAGCTTTCTTT.

This clonotype appeared many times. The chain couples TRBV2 to TRBJ2-7; 9 bases line up with TRBD1. The germline V gene encodes CDR1 SNHLY and CDR2 FYNNEI. Losses at the gene ends were 6 bases for V and 3 bases for J; bases not matched to a gene: 3. The CDR3 consists of 13 residues. Here the CDR3 reads CASSGQGFYEQYF. In DNA, the CDR3 is TGTGCCAGCAGCGGACAGGGGTTCTACGAGCAGTACTTC.

This clonotype was seen ten or more times. The chain carries TRBV24-1 and TRBJ1-5; possibly TRBD1 for D (5 bases). The CDR3 is made up of 14 amino acids. Between the trimmed V and J ends, which lost 6 bases and 4 bases, there was a span of 12 bases. Germline assignment: CDR1 KGHDR and CDR2 SFDVKD. The CDR3 DNA follows: TGTGCCACCAGTTCGCAGGGTCTAAATCAGCCCCAGCATTTT. The encoded protein is CATSSQGLNQPQHF.